These 19 T cell receptor beta chains share one sample of origin, sequenced in a study of pediatric ulcerative colitis (dated by TCRdb to between 2019 and 2020). During colonoscopy, one to two pinch biopsies were obtained from the rectum for research purposes. Libraries were built with the immunoSEQ multiplex PCR assay. TCRdb retrieved this table from immuneACCESS and kept in-frame rearrangements only. Not all clones are present; in checked studies, unresolved V genes account for under half, and no reason is known for the remainder. Counted in this sample were some 50,000 clones; 78% of them appeared once. 3% to 4.5% of the sample comes from the top ten. The sample was gut tissue. The source of these receptors is a girl between 5 and 17 years old with moderate ulcerative colitis.

The chain recombines TRBV4-3 with TRBJ2-7; D perhaps matches TRBD1 (6 bases). The CDR3 length is 16 residues. Trimming pared 0 bases from V and 3 bases from J, leaving 15 bases between. Germline CDR1 and CDR2: LGHNA and YSLEER. CDR3 protein: CASSQDLQGAIYEQYF. CDR3 sequence (DNA): TGCGCCAGCAGCCAAGATCTACAGGGAGCAATCTACGAGCAGTACTTC.

V and J are TRBV18 and TRBJ2-1; 11 positions match TRBD2. V lost 5 bases to trimming and J lost 3 bases; unmatched junction nucleotides: 0. Germline CDR1 and CDR2: KGHSH and LQKENI. The CDR3 has 14 amino acids. The CDR3 protein is CASSTSGGYNEQFF. The CDR3 DNA reads TGTGCCAGCTCAACTAGCGGGGGCTACAATGAGCAGTTCTTC.

The V call is TRBV4-1, the J call TRBJ1-2; no clear D. The germline V gene encodes CDR1 MGHRA and CDR2 YSYEKL. The CDR3 has 13 amino acids. V was shortened by 1 base and J by 6 bases, with 9 bases between the two germline ends. The CDR3 protein is CASSQGRWDGYTF. DNA for the CDR3: TGCGCCAGCAGCCAAGGAAGGTGGGATGGCTACACCTTC.

The CDR3 DNA reads as TGTGCCAGCAGCCCCAGGGACTACTATAATTCACCCCTCCACTTT. Its protein is CASSPRDYYNSPLHF. The chain combines TRBV5-6 with TRBJ1-6, with D perhaps matching TRBD1 (5 bases). The length of the CDR3 is 15 residues. Germline V gives CDR1 SGHDT, CDR2 YYEEEE. V dropped 4 bases and J dropped 3 bases, with 11 bases sitting between them.

The chain uses TRBV27 and TRBJ1-6; D gene uncertain. This CDR3 is built from 16 residues. CDR1 is MNHEY and CDR2 is SMNVEV in the germline V gene (reference sequence). The V gene lost 5 bases and the J gene lost 0 bases, with 11 bases spanning the gap. CDR3 DNA sequence: TGTGCCAGCAGTCGACAAGGGAGCTCCTATAATTCACCCCTCCACTTT. This encodes CASSRQGSSYNSPLHF.

This clone has a handful of counts. The rearrangement links TRBV13 to TRBJ2-7; D could derive from TRBD1 or TRBD2 (5 bases each). The CDR3 spans 14 residues. The V end lost 1 base, the J end lost 6 bases, and 13 bases lay between the germline ends. Germline-derived CDR1 and CDR2 are PRHDT and FYEKMQ (reference sequence). In nucleotides, the CDR3 is TGTGCCAGCAGCTTAGTCGGGGCTTGGGGCGAGCAGTACTTC. It is translated as CASSLVGAWGEQYF.

This rearrangement joins TRBV10-2 to TRBJ2-6; D is ambiguous. Germline V gene lookup returns CDR1 WSHSY and CDR2 SAAADI. This CDR3 has 16 amino acids. V lost 4 bases to trimming and J lost 4 bases, with 14 bases between them. The CDR3 DNA is TGCGCCAGCAGTGCCCCTTTGGGGTCCGGGGCCAACGTCCTGACTTTC. Its protein is CASSAPLGSGANVLTF.

This chain uses TRBV6-5 with TRBJ1-2; D perhaps matches TRBD1 (6 bases). The CDR3 spans 15 residues. The germline V gene has CDR1 MNHEY and CDR2 SVGAGI. V shed 5 bases and J shed 2 bases, with 15 bases lying between them. CDR3 loop: CASSKTGIPNYGYTF. CDR3 coding DNA: TGTGCCAGCAGTAAAACAGGGATTCCAAACTATGGCTACACCTTC.

The chain is built from TRBV30 and TRBJ2-5, with a tentative D call TRBD2 (6 bases). The germline gives CDR1 GTSNPN, CDR2 SVGIG (reference sequence). This CDR3 has 16 residues. The V gene lost 3 bases and the J gene lost 7 bases, with 24 bases spanning the gap. As DNA, the CDR3 is TGTGCCTGGAGGAACTGGGACGGGAGCTTTTTAGGGACCCAGTACTTC. Translation gives CAWRNWDGSFLGTQYF.

A single count supports this clone. The J gene is TRBJ2-7, the V gene TRBV28; D possibly corresponds to TRBD2 (6 bases). This CDR3 region has 17 residues. Germline V CDR1 and CDR2: MDHEN, SYDVKM. With 5 bases removed from V and 2 bases from J, the gap between germline ends came to 22 bases. The CDR3 bases are TGTGCCAGCAGTGTTCCGACTAGACAGAACGTTACCTACGAGCAGTACTTC. Translated, it gives CASSVPTRQNVTYEQYF.

This chain connects TRBV7-8 to TRBJ2-7; D unclear. V was trimmed by 2 bases and J by 4 bases, leaving 18 bases between them. Looked up from germline, CDR1 is SGHVS and CDR2 is FQNEAQ. The CDR3 runs to 16 residues. CDR3 in amino acids: CASSLMGGTPSYEQYF. The CDR3, as DNA: TGTGCCAGCAGCTTAATGGGCGGAACACCCTCTTACGAGCAGTACTTC.

The chain couples TRBV13 to TRBJ2-5; 8 bases match TRBD2. The CDR3 runs to 16 residues. V dropped 5 bases and J dropped 5; count of bases not matched to a gene: 13. Germline CDR1 reads PRHDT; CDR2 reads FYEKMQ (reference sequence). The CDR3 DNA reads as TGTGCCAGCAGCCCCCCAGGGCGGGGGGTAGGGGAGACCCAGTACTTC. Protein sequence: CASSPPGRGVGETQYF.

This chain connects TRBV25-1 to TRBJ2-5; the D is unclear. The germline V gene encodes CDR1 MGHDK and CDR2 SYGVNS. Trimming stripped 5 bases from V and 3 bases from J, with 7 bases between. The CDR3 runs to 12 residues. The CDR3 bases are TGTGCCAGCAGTCTTTCCGAAGAGACCCAGTACTTC. It translates to CASSLSEETQYF.

This clone was observed a few times. In the same sample, other DNA sequences code for this CDR3. This chain links TRBV7-2 with TRBJ2-1, with 13 nucleotides matching TRBD2. The germline CDR1 and CDR2 sequences are SGHTA and FQGNSA. This CDR3 is 16 amino acids long. V lost 1 base, J lost 3 bases, and 0 bases stayed unmatched. The CDR3 reads CASSLGTSGGYNEQFF. The CDR3 DNA sequence: TGTGCCAGCAGCTTAGGGACTAGCGGGGGCTACAATGAGCAGTTCTTC.

The CDR3 sequence is CASTSQGTANTGELFF. CDR3 sequence (DNA): TGTGCCAGCACCTCACAGGGGACAGCTAACACCGGGGAGCTGTTTTTT. This rearrangement joins TRBV25-1 to TRBJ2-2, with 7 bases matching TRBD1. This CDR3 is built from 16 residues. V dropped 7 bases and J dropped 2; count of bases not matched to a gene: 10. CDR1 is MGHDK, CDR2 SYGVNS, per germline. Combining the CDR3 with reference TRBV25-1 and TRBJ2-2 gives the whole variable domain EADIYQTPRYLVIGTGKKITLECSQTMGHDKMYWYQQDPGMELHLIHYSYGVNSTEKGDLSSESTVSRIRTEHFPLTLESARPSHTSQYLCASTSQGTANTGELFFGEGSRLTVL.

The V call is TRBV2, the J call TRBJ1-2, with D perhaps TRBD1 (5 bases). The CDR3 spans 16 residues. Germline loops: CDR1 SNHLY, CDR2 FYNNEI. Trimming removed 6 bases from V and 6 bases from J, with 23 bases in between. DNA for the CDR3: TGTGCCAGCAGCTCGATCGTGGCGGTGGGGACCGATGGCTACACCTTC. Translating it yields CASSSIVAVGTDGYTF. The complete variable domain, with remaining parts taken from reference TRBV2 and TRBJ1-2, reads EPEVTQTPSHQVTQMGQEVILRCVPISNHLYFYWYRQILGQKVEFLVSFYNNEISEKSEIFDDQFSVERPDGSNFTLKIRSTKLEDSAMYFCASSSIVAVGTDGYTFGSGTRLTVV.

This clone was counted between two and nine times. This rearrangement joins TRBV10-3 to TRBJ2-7; 8 bases fit TRBD1. The CDR3 is made up of 14 amino acids. Germline assignment: CDR1 ENHRY and CDR2 SYGVKD. With V trimmed by 3 bases and J by 5 bases, 6 bases remained unmatched. The CDR3: CAISDADRDHEQYF. The CDR3 nucleotides are TGTGCCATCAGTGATGCGGACAGGGACCACGAGCAGTACTTC.

This clone was detected only once. The chain carries TRBV5-1 and TRBJ2-3; no firm D call. CDR1 is SGHRS, CDR2 YFSETQ, per germline. Trimming removed 0 bases at V and 2 bases at J, with 13 bases between. The CDR3 runs 16 residues. The DNA for the CDR3 is TGCGCCAGCAGCTTGGAGGGCCTGGCGCCCACAGATACGCAGTATTTT. Encoded protein: CASSLEGLAPTDTQYF.

V is TRBV19 and J is TRBJ1-2, with TRBD1 identical over 8 bases. V dropped 5 bases and J dropped 1; count of bases not matched to a gene: 6. CDR3 length: 15 residues. Germline V gene sequence: CDR1 LNHDA, CDR2 SQIVND (reference sequence). This CDR3 reads CASSVGQGVNYGYTF. CDR3 sequence (DNA): TGTGCCAGTAGTGTTGGACAGGGAGTTAACTATGGCTACACCTTC. Drawing the rest from reference TRBV19 and TRBJ1-2, the complete variable domain is DGGITQSPKYLFRKEGQNVTLSCEQNLNHDAMYWYRQDPGQGLRLIYYSQIVNDFQKGDIAEGYSVSREKKESFPLTVTSAQKNPTAFYLCASSVGQGVNYGYTFGSGTRLTVV.